Below are 8 T cell receptor beta chains sequenced from a single sample in a study of blood T cells in healthy people across ages. Next came a second PCR, run for about 6 to 12 cycles, which used a sample-barcoded 5' primer along with a J-beta primer mix. MiXCR was run by TCRdb on the 5' RACE reads, yielding one entry per CDR3 protein. The table records 750,000 to 950,000 distinct CDR3 sequences, under 35% of them present only once. This sample was shared with a second study, whose subject was T cells of mothers and their children.

The sample taken for sequencing was blood. The receptors stem from a woman between 40 and 50 years old in good health.

This clonotype was picked up a small number of times. The chain links TRBV2 to TRBJ2-5, with TRBD2 identical over 13 bases. The germline CDR1 and CDR2 sequences are SNHLY and FYNNEI. The CDR3 loop spans 15 amino acids. V trimming: 2 bases; J trimming: 5 bases; junction bases outside the gene matches: 2. CDR3 coding DNA: TGTGCCAGCAGTGAAACTAGCGGGGGGGCCGAGACCCAGTACTTC. Translating it yields CASSETSGGAETQYF.

The V and J genes are TRBV24-1 and TRBJ1-2; a possible D gene is TRBD1 (5 bases). Germline V CDR1 and CDR2: KGHDR, SFDVKD. The CDR3 is made up of 15 amino acids. V was trimmed by 4 bases and J by 6 bases, leaving 17 bases between them. The CDR3 nucleotides are TGTGCCACCAGTGACTCGACAGACACCCTAGATGGCTACACCTTC. Translation: CATSDSTDTLDGYTF.

This clonotype was detected many times. This chain joins TRBV5-1 and TRBJ1-2, with TRBD1 as a possible D gene (6 bases). V was clipped by 4 bases and J by 9 bases, with 19 bases between them. The CDR3 is 14 residues long. The germline V gene has CDR1 SGHRS and CDR2 YFSETQ. CDR3 sequence (DNA): TGCGCCAGCAGCGAGATACAGTTAGGGGGGCGCTACACCTTC. It translates to CASSEIQLGGRYTF.

This clonotype turned up a few times. The chain combines TRBV28 with TRBJ2-7; tentative D call: TRBD1 (6 bases). Germline-derived CDR1 and CDR2 are MDHEN and SYDVKM. CDR3 size: 14 residues. Trimming took 5 bases from V and 1 from J, leaving 12 bases between them. CDR3 protein: CASSTPGHSYEQYF. CDR3 in DNA: TGTGCCAGCAGTACCCCGGGACATTCCTACGAGCAGTACTTC.

The table lists this clonotype with many counts. The chain joins TRBV5-1 to TRBJ2-7; D is perhaps TRBD2 (6 bases). Trimming removed 3 bases at V and 5 bases at J, with 12 bases between. The V gene's germline CDR1 is SGHRS and CDR2 YFSETQ. This CDR3 spans 13 amino acids. In DNA form, the CDR3 reads TGCGCCAGCAGCTCCCGTACTAGCAACGAGCAGTACTTC. Translated, it gives CASSSRTSNEQYF.

This chain uses TRBV20-1 with TRBJ2-3, with TRBD2 matching over 11 bases. The length of the CDR3 is 14 residues. V was pared by 6 bases and J by 5 bases, with 7 bases of the junction left unmatched. In germline, CDR1 is DFQATT, CDR2 SNEGSKA (reference sequence). The DNA for the CDR3 is TGCAGTGCCATAGCGGGGGGGCCTGAAGATACGCAGTATTTT. Translation: CSAIAGGPEDTQYF.

This clonotype has a handful of counts. The chain joins TRBV12-5 to TRBJ2-7; TRBD1 matches 7 bases. The CDR3 extends over 16 amino acids. The V gene end was trimmed by 0 bases and the J gene end by 6 bases; junction bases not matched to a gene: 11. Germline loops: CDR1 LGHNT, CDR2 FRNRAP. The CDR3 loop is CASGLVQGTEPLEQYF. The CDR3 region has the DNA TGTGCTAGTGGTTTGGTACAAGGGACAGAGCCCCTCGAGCAGTACTTC.

V is TRBV20-1 and J is TRBJ1-4, with D perhaps matching TRBD1 (5 bases). The CDR3 has 17 amino acids. Germline CDR1 and CDR2: DFQATT and SNEGSKA (reference sequence). Deletions cut 1 base from V and 6 bases from J, with 21 bases between. In nucleotides, the CDR3 is TGCAGTGCTAGAGGGGGGAACGACGTAGGGCAGGATGAAAAACTGTTTTTT. It codes for CSARGGNDVGQDEKLFF.